Given below is one TCR beta chain in context. 60 Vbeta and 13 Jbeta primers were used in PCR. Produced via immunoSEQ multiplex PCR; TCRdb's table is partial and in-frame only. The sample includes more than 80,000 clones, around 74% seen only once; the top ten take roughly 3.2%. This CDR3 is built from 19 residues. The V end was cut by 0 bases, the J end by 1 base, with 16 bases between. Germline-derived CDR1 and CDR2 are LGHNA and YSLEER. This specimen belongs to a study of cytomegalovirus exposure and HLA in healthy donors. This clonotype was sampled from a female donor in good health and CMV-seropositive. The chain has TRBV4-3 and TRBJ2-6, with D possibly matching TRBD2 (7 bases). The specimen was PBMCs. The CDR3 nucleotides read TGCGCCAGCAGCCAAGATTTGGGGGGGGCTCCTTCTGGGGCCAACGTCCTGACTTTC. It specifies CASSQDLGGAPSGANVLTF.